This paragraph covers one TCR beta chain sequence. What it recognizes is unknown. The CDR3 is made up of 15 amino acids. With 7 bases removed from V and 7 bases from J, the gap between germline ends came to 17 bases. From germline, CDR1 is SEHNR and CDR2 FQNEAQ (reference sequence). These data are taken from a study of T cell responses to AZD1222 COVID-19 vaccine. Overall study results and limits: Among spike-specific TCRs, nearly half reportedly target unmutated variant regions.

TCRdb's copy holds only in-frame clones and misses some; the assay was immunoSEQ multiplex PCR. Among approximately 190,000 clones, roughly 92% were seen once, and the ten largest hold about 1.2%. V gene TRBV7-9 combines with J gene TRBJ2-6, with D perhaps assigned TRBD1 or TRBD2 (6 bases each). The TCR sequence derives from an adult in good health. Sample: peripheral blood, taken on day 0 of AZD1222 vaccination. The CDR3 reads CASTTLGGTANVLTF. The CDR3 region has the DNA TGTGCCAGCACCACTTTAGGGGGGACAGCCAACGTCCTGACTTTC.